These 29 T cell receptor beta chains share one sample of origin, sequenced in a study of glioma-infiltrating T cells after dendritic cell vaccination. Time point: after dendritic cell vaccination, including at tumor progression/relapse. TCRdb's copy holds only in-frame clones and misses some; the assay was immunoSEQ multiplex PCR. The sample has some 78,000 clones, 85% seen once; the top ten hold around 9.3%. The starting material was blood, obtained after dendritic cell vaccination. The receptors come from a human donor with glioblastoma.

The chain recombines TRBV18 with TRBJ2-1, with 9 nucleotides matching TRBD1. The germline V gene encodes CDR1 KGHSH and CDR2 LQKENI. The V gene end was trimmed by 3 bases and the J gene end by 6 bases; junction bases not matched to a gene: 6. The CDR3 is 15 amino acids. The CDR3, as DNA: TGTGCCAGCTCACCGTGGACAGGGGACCTCAATGAGCAGTTCTTC. It codes for CASSPWTGDLNEQFF.

The chain carries TRBV2 and TRBJ2-1; no firm D call. The CDR3 totals 11 residues. V dropped 7 bases and J dropped 3 bases, with 4 bases sitting between them. CDR1 is SNHLY, CDR2 FYNNEI, per germline. This CDR3 reads CASTNYNEQFF. The CDR3 DNA reads TGTGCCAGCACAAACTACAATGAGCAGTTCTTC.

The rearrangement uses TRBV7-2 and TRBJ2-7, with 10 bases matching TRBD2. The CDR3 loop spans 15 amino acids. V was pared by 3 bases and J by 4 bases, with 6 bases of the junction left unmatched. The germline gives CDR1 SGHTA, CDR2 FQGNSA. CDR3 sequence reads: CASSFSSGGGYEQYF. Here the CDR3 DNA reads TGTGCCAGCAGCTTTTCGAGCGGGGGGGGTTACGAGCAGTACTTC.

The chain is built from TRBV29-1 and TRBJ2-2, with TRBD1 as a possible D gene (5 bases). The CDR3 consists of 14 residues. The V gene's germline CDR1 is SQVTM and CDR2 ANQGSEA. The V and J ends lost 1 base and 6 bases respectively, with 12 bases between them. The CDR3 sequence is CSVEGGRVSGELFF. As DNA, the CDR3 is TGCAGCGTTGAAGGGGGCCGGGTATCCGGGGAGCTGTTTTTT.

The chain links TRBV5-1 to TRBJ2-7; 8 positions agree with TRBD2. V lost 0 bases, J lost 0 bases, and 5 bases stayed unmatched. The CDR3 is made up of 16 amino acids. Germline-derived CDR1 and CDR2 are SGHRS and YFSETQ. The CDR3 DNA sequence: TGCGCCAGCAGCTTGGGTAGCGGGATAAACTCCTACGAGCAGTACTTC. Translation: CASSLGSGINSYEQYF.

This sequence joins TRBV4-3 and TRBJ1-4, with D uncertain. V was shortened by 0 bases and J by 7 bases, with 15 bases between the two germline ends. The CDR3 spans 16 residues. Germline V gene data show CDR1 as LGHNA and CDR2 as YSLEER. The CDR3 is CASSQDGRIVGEKLFF. The DNA for the CDR3 is TGCGCCAGCAGCCAAGACGGCAGGATCGTAGGTGAAAAACTGTTTTTT.

The chain combines TRBV7-9 with TRBJ2-2; possible D gene TRBD2, 5 bases. The ends were cut back, 7 bases at V and 4 bases at J, with 13 bases in the middle. Looked up from germline, CDR1 is SEHNR and CDR2 is FQNEAQ (reference sequence). This CDR3 spans 14 amino acids. In DNA form, the CDR3 reads TGTGCCAGCACCATAGGAGGAGGCACCGGGGAGCTGTTTTTT. It yields the protein CASTIGGGTGELFF. The entire variable domain, with the rest obtained from reference TRBV7-9 and TRBJ2-2, is as follows: DTGVSQNPRHKITKRGQNVTFRCDPISEHNRLYWYRQTLGQGPEFLTYFQNEAQLEKSRLLSDRFSAERPKGSFSTLEIQRTEQGDSAMYLCASTIGGGTGELFFGEGSRLTVL.

The chain carries TRBV9 and TRBJ1-1; 7 bases map to TRBD1. J gave up 4 bases and V 3 bases, and 3 bases lay outside the gene matches. From germline, CDR1 is SGDLS and CDR2 YYNGEE. The CDR3 totals 13 residues. The CDR3 spells CASSETGSTEAFF. The CDR3 DNA sequence: TGTGCCAGCAGCGAGACAGGGTCCACTGAAGCTTTCTTT.

The chain uses TRBV28 and TRBJ2-5; 7 nucleotides agree with TRBD2. With V trimmed by 4 bases and J by 4 bases, 6 bases remained unmatched. This CDR3 has 14 residues. Per the germline V gene, CDR1 is MDHEN and CDR2 is SYDVKM. CDR3 DNA: TGTGCCAGCAGTTCAATAGCGGGTACAGAGACCCAGTACTTC. Translating it yields CASSSIAGTETQYF.

Only a few counts were recorded for this clone. This chain connects TRBV5-1 to TRBJ1-4; D perhaps matches TRBD1 (5 bases). The CDR3 is 15 residues long. V lost 4 bases to trimming and J lost 3 bases, with 13 bases between them. Germline loops: CDR1 SGHRS, CDR2 YFSETQ. The CDR3 coding sequence is TGCGCCAGCAGCCCCGAAGGGGAAGCTAATGAAAAACTGTTTTTT. It is translated as CASSPEGEANEKLFF.

The chain is built from TRBV4-1 and TRBJ2-5; D not resolved. The V gene lost 2 bases and the J gene lost 5 bases, with 9 bases spanning the gap. Germline assignment: CDR1 MGHRA and CDR2 YSYEKL. The CDR3 consists of 13 residues. The CDR3 region is CASSQLPRETQYF. The CDR3 nucleotides read TGCGCCAGCAGCCAATTGCCGAGGGAGACCCAGTACTTC.

V is TRBV5-1 and J is TRBJ2-7; tentatively, D is TRBD2 (5 bases). This CDR3 region has 15 residues. The germline V and J ends were trimmed by 0 bases and 2 bases, with 12 bases remaining between them. Germline V gene lookup returns CDR1 SGHRS and CDR2 YFSETQ. CDR3 sequence: CASSLGGGEAYEQYF. As DNA, the CDR3 is TGCGCCAGCAGCTTGGGTGGAGGTGAAGCCTACGAGCAGTACTTC.

This rearrangement joins TRBV7-3 to TRBJ1-2, with D possibly matching TRBD1 (6 bases). Trimming pared 3 bases from V and 3 bases from J, leaving 17 bases between. The CDR3 is 16 amino acids. Germline V gene sequence: CDR1 SGHTA, CDR2 FQGTGA. The CDR3 DNA sequence: TGTGCCAGCAGCTTGGGGGGTACGGGGGGCGACTATGGCTACACCTTC. Encoded protein: CASSLGGTGGDYGYTF.

J is TRBJ1-1 and V is TRBV11-1; TRBD1 matches 7 bases. Germline lookup yields CDR1 SGHAT and CDR2 FQDESV (reference sequence). This CDR3 has 14 amino acids. V shed 5 bases, J shed 4 bases, and the junction held 7 bases outside the gene matches. CDR3 bases: TGTGCCAGCAGCCCCCGACAGGGAAGCACTGAAGCTTTCTTT. It specifies CASSPRQGSTEAFF.

The rearrangement uses TRBV5-1 and TRBJ1-3, with TRBD1 as a possible D gene (5 bases). V was clipped by 0 bases and J by 0 bases, with 10 bases between them. The CDR3 sequence is 16 residues long. The germline V gene encodes CDR1 SGHRS and CDR2 YFSETQ. CDR3 sequence reads: CASSLVGGISGNTIYF. In DNA, the CDR3 is TGCGCCAGCAGCTTGGTGGGGGGAATCTCTGGAAACACCATATATTTT.

The chain is built from TRBV6-1 and TRBJ2-1; 11 positions match TRBD2. The CDR3 has 15 amino acids. The germline V gene encodes CDR1 MNHNS and CDR2 SASEGT. V was clipped by 6 bases and J by 5 bases; unmatched bases: 6. This chain's CDR3 is CASRTGTSGDNEQFF. The CDR3 DNA sequence: TGTGCCAGCAGAACCGGGACTAGCGGAGACAATGAGCAGTTCTTC.

This chain connects TRBV6-5 to TRBJ1-2, with TRBD1 matching over 7 bases. After removal of 7 bases from V and 2 bases from J, the junction contained 10 bases not matched to a gene. Germline assignment: CDR1 MNHEY and CDR2 SVGAGI. This CDR3 comprises 15 residues. The CDR3 reads CASIATGQRNYGYTF. DNA of the CDR3: TGTGCCAGCATTGCGACGGGACAGCGAAACTATGGCTACACCTTC.

The chain joins TRBV5-4 to TRBJ1-5, with 8 bases matching TRBD1. The germline V gene encodes CDR1 SGHNT and CDR2 YYREEE (reference sequence). Unmatched junction bases numbered 7, after V lost 4 bases and J lost 4 bases. The CDR3 contains 15 residues. The CDR3: CASSPDRGLNQPQHF. The DNA for the CDR3 is TGTGCCAGCAGCCCCGACAGGGGATTGAATCAGCCCCAGCATTTT.

The V call is TRBV6-5, the J call TRBJ1-2, with D possibly matching TRBD1 (5 bases). Germline V gene data show CDR1 as MNHEY and CDR2 as SVGAGI. Trimming left V 4 bases short and J 2 bases short, with 11 bases between. The CDR3 covers 14 residues. Written as DNA, the CDR3 is TGTGCCAGCAGTTCCCCCGGGGGAAACTATGGCTACACCTTC. It codes for CASSSPGGNYGYTF.

This rearrangement joins TRBV7-6 to TRBJ2-1; 7 bases line up with TRBD2. Germline CDR1 and CDR2: SGHVS and FNYEAQ. V shed 1 base and J 4 bases; nucleotides not matched to a gene: 7. The CDR3 has 16 residues. CDR3 nucleotide sequence: TGTGCCAGCAGCTTAGGGGCGGGAGCCGCGTACAATGAGCAGTTCTTC. This gives the protein CASSLGAGAAYNEQFF.

The V and J genes are TRBV5-1 and TRBJ2-7, with no clear D. V was cut by 4 bases and J by 6 bases, with 14 bases left in between. This CDR3 contains 13 residues. Per the germline V gene, CDR1 is SGHRS and CDR2 is YFSETQ. The CDR3 sequence: CASSPLTSGEQYF. CDR3 in DNA: TGCGCCAGCAGCCCCCTCACGTCAGGCGAGCAGTACTTC.

This chain links TRBV6-1 with TRBJ1-6, with 7 bases matching TRBD1. V gave up 8 bases and J gave up 7 bases; unmatched junction bases: 5. CDR1 and CDR2 (germline): MNHNS, SASEGT. The CDR3 sequence is 13 residues long. CDR3 in amino acids: CASRTGVNSPLHF. The CDR3 DNA sequence: TGTGCCAGCCGGACAGGCGTCAATTCACCCCTCCACTTT.

The chain links TRBV6-5 to TRBJ1-2; D is perhaps TRBD1 (5 bases). Per the germline V gene, CDR1 is MNHEY and CDR2 is SVGAGI. Trimming left V 6 bases short and J 4 bases short, with 12 bases between. The CDR3 spans 13 residues. This CDR3 is CASRTVSLYGYTF. The DNA of the CDR3 is TGTGCCAGCAGGACAGTGAGCCTCTATGGCTACACCTTC.

J is TRBJ2-2 and V is TRBV10-3; the D is unclear. CDR3 length: 14 amino acids. Germline lookup yields CDR1 ENHRY and CDR2 SYGVKD. V lost 3 bases, J lost 6 bases, and 11 bases lay in between. The CDR3 loop is CAISDSGQAGELFF. CDR3 DNA: TGTGCCATCAGTGACTCTGGGCAGGCCGGGGAGCTGTTTTTT.

The chain joins TRBV5-1 to TRBJ2-1, with 9 nucleotides matching TRBD1. Germline V gives CDR1 SGHRS, CDR2 YFSETQ. The CDR3 runs to 15 residues. V dropped 0 bases and J dropped 7; count of bases not matched to a gene: 5. The CDR3 loop is CASSLVLGQGNEQFF. In nucleotides, the CDR3 is TGCGCCAGCAGCTTGGTCCTGGGACAGGGTAATGAGCAGTTCTTC.

This chain uses TRBV19 with TRBJ1-2; 8 bases line up with TRBD1. Trimming took 5 bases from V and 7 from J; bases not matched to a gene: 9. The germline V gene encodes CDR1 LNHDA and CDR2 SQIVND (reference sequence). The CDR3 consists of 14 residues. The CDR3 bases are TGTGCCAGTAGTCTCCCGGGACAGGAGAGTGGCTACACCTTC. It encodes CASSLPGQESGYTF.

V and J are TRBV4-1 and TRBJ2-6, with D tentatively TRBD1 (6 bases). The CDR3 extends over 16 amino acids. The germline V gene has CDR1 MGHRA and CDR2 YSYEKL. Trimming pared 0 bases from V and 2 bases from J, leaving 8 bases between. The CDR3 loop reads CASSQDPGAGANVLTF. The CDR3 DNA reads as TGCGCCAGCAGCCAAGATCCAGGGGCTGGGGCCAACGTCCTGACTTTC.

J is TRBJ2-2 and V is TRBV30, with D possibly TRBD2 on 5 matching bases. This CDR3 spans 15 amino acids. V dropped 3 bases and J dropped 1 base, with 12 bases sitting between them. Germline assignment: CDR1 GTSNPN and CDR2 SVGIG (reference sequence). The CDR3 region has the DNA TGTGCCTGGAGCTTTATTGGACTGAACACCGGGGAGCTGTTTTTT. Translated: CAWSFIGLNTGELFF.

The rearrangement joins TRBV6-4 to TRBJ1-1; 9 bases fit TRBD1. CDR1 and CDR2 (germline): MRHNA, SNTAGT. The CDR3 covers 15 residues. J lost 1 base, V lost 6 bases, and 6 bases had no gene match. The CDR3 sequence is CASSYRDRANTEAFF. The DNA of the CDR3 is TGTGCCAGCAGCTACCGGGACAGGGCGAACACTGAAGCTTTCTTT.